The 22 T cell receptor beta chains presented below share a single source sample, sequenced in a study of blood T cell repertoires in COVID-19 (dated by TCRdb to the early 2020s). Receptor libraries were prepared by the immunoSEQ multiplex PCR assay. The table comes from immuneACCESS by way of TCRdb, which keeps in-frame sequences with V and J called. Part of the clones is missing from these tables; in studies checked, under half for an unresolved V gene and the rest for unknown reasons. Across this sample there are under 250,000 clones, with approximately 80% seen only once. Together, the top ten hold 3% to 3.5% of the sample. The material sequenced was PBMCs or T cells enriched from blood (not recorded which). Receptors were obtained from an older woman who had recovered from COVID-19.

This clone appeared a few times. The rearrangement links TRBV9 to TRBJ2-3; TRBD1 matches at 9 bases. The CDR3 consists of 15 residues. V was clipped by 1 base and J by 3 bases; unmatched bases: 3. The germline gives CDR1 SGDLS, CDR2 YYNGEE. CDR3 DNA sequence: TGTGCCAGCAGCGTATACAGGGGGCCGACAGATACGCAGTATTTT. Translated, it gives CASSVYRGPTDTQYF.

The rearrangement uses TRBV10-1 and TRBJ1-1, with D tentatively TRBD1 (6 bases). Trimming removed 5 bases from V and 1 base from J, with 17 bases in between. Germline CDR1 and CDR2: WNHNN and SYGVQD (reference sequence). The CDR3 runs 16 residues. The DNA of the CDR3 is TGCGCCAGCAGTTCACAGGGAGGGATACGGAACACTGAAGCTTTCTTT. It specifies CASSSQGGIRNTEAFF.

The V gene is TRBV7-8, the J gene TRBJ1-2, with D maybe TRBD1 (5 bases). Germline V gene lookup returns CDR1 SGHVS and CDR2 FQNEAQ. Trimming took off 4 bases at V and 8 bases at J, with 17 bases between the two ends. The CDR3 sequence is 14 residues long. The CDR3 region is CASSSGGVLGGYTF. The CDR3 DNA follows: TGTGCCAGCAGCTCTGGAGGGGTCCTTGGGGGCTACACCTTC.

This clone was counted a single time. The V gene is TRBV6-1, the J gene TRBJ1-2, with TRBD1 matching over 7 bases. The CDR3 loop spans 15 amino acids. CDR1 is MNHNS, CDR2 SASEGT, per germline. Germline trimming cut 2 bases from V and 4 bases from J; bases unmatched to any gene: 7. This CDR3 reads CASSETGQSFYGYTF. CDR3 nucleotides: TGTGCCAGCAGTGAAACGGGACAGTCATTCTATGGCTACACCTTC.

The chain recombines TRBV7-9 with TRBJ2-7, with D perhaps matching TRBD1 (6 bases). The germline V gene encodes CDR1 SEHNR and CDR2 FQNEAQ (reference sequence). The CDR3 consists of 14 residues. V gave up 5 bases and J gave up 0 bases, with 11 bases separating them. CDR3 DNA sequence: TGTGCCAGCAGCATCGGACAGAACTCCTACGAGCAGTACTTC. Translation gives CASSIGQNSYEQYF.

The genes are TRBV11-2 and TRBJ2-3; 7 bases are a match to TRBD2. From germline, CDR1 is SGHAT and CDR2 FQNNGV. CDR3 length: 15 residues. The ends lost 1 base at V and 3 bases at J; junction bases unmatched: 4. DNA for the CDR3: TGTGCCAGCAGCTTAGGCGGGAGTCAGACAGATACGCAGTATTTT. Protein product: CASSLGGSQTDTQYF.

V gene TRBV19 combines with J gene TRBJ1-5, with 8 bases identical to TRBD1. V was pared by 4 bases and J by 5 bases, with 4 bases of the junction left unmatched. Germline assignment: CDR1 LNHDA and CDR2 SQIVND (reference sequence). This CDR3 region has 14 residues. CDR3 bases: TGTGCCAGTAGTACAACAGGGGGAGATCAGCCCCAGCATTTT. Encoded protein: CASSTTGGDQPQHF.

The chain employs TRBV14 and TRBJ1-2, with TRBD1 identical over 7 bases. CDR3 size: 15 residues. V shed 1 base and J 8 bases; nucleotides not matched to a gene: 10. In germline, CDR1 is SGHDN, CDR2 FVKESK. The CDR3 coding sequence is TGTGCCAGCAGCCAAGTCCCGGGACAGTTTCGGGGCTACACCTTC. Protein product: CASSQVPGQFRGYTF. Variable domain in full (rest from reference TRBV14 and TRBJ1-2): EAGVTQFPSHSVIEKGQTVTLRCDPISGHDNLYWYRRVMGKEIKFLLHFVKESKQDESGMPNNRFLAERTGGTYSTLKVQPAELEDSGVYFCASSQVPGQFRGYTFGSGTRLTVV.

The chain joins TRBV13 to TRBJ1-2; TRBD1 is a possible D gene (6 bases). The CDR3 sequence is 16 residues long. Trimming took off 3 bases at V and 5 bases at J, with 19 bases between the two ends. Germline CDR1 is PRHDT and CDR2 is FYEKMQ (reference sequence). The CDR3 sequence is CASSFGERGTGYGYTF. In DNA form, the CDR3 reads TGTGCCAGCAGCTTCGGAGAGAGGGGGACGGGATATGGCTACACCTTC.

V and J are TRBV9 and TRBJ2-1; D call uncertain. The CDR3 extends over 14 amino acids. In germline, CDR1 is SGDLS, CDR2 YYNGEE. Trimming removed 3 bases at V and 8 bases at J, with 15 bases between. The CDR3 DNA reads as TGTGCCAGCAGCGACCGGTTGAGGTCCGATGAGCAGTTCTTC. The encoded protein is CASSDRLRSDEQFF.

CDR3 bases: TGTGCCAGCAGCCCAGGGGCAGGGGGCCTTAATGAGCAGTTCTTC. Its translation: CASSPGAGGLNEQFF. V and J are TRBV7-2 and TRBJ2-1, with 8 bases identical to TRBD1. Unmatched junction bases numbered 10, after V lost 5 bases and J lost 7 bases. CDR1 and CDR2 (germline): SGHTA, FQGNSA. This CDR3 has 15 amino acids.

The rearrangement links TRBV5-8 to TRBJ1-2; 10 bases agree with TRBD1. Losses at the gene ends were 3 bases for V and 6 bases for J; bases not matched to a gene: 5. The V gene's germline CDR1 is SGHTS and CDR2 YDEGEE. The length of the CDR3 is 14 residues. CDR3 sequence (DNA): TGTGCCAGCAGCTCGTTTGGGACAGGGGATGGCTACACCTTC. Translated, it gives CASSSFGTGDGYTF.

The chain carries TRBV29-1 and TRBJ2-2; D unresolved. This CDR3 is 15 amino acids long. With 4 bases removed from V and 1 base from J, the gap between germline ends came to 13 bases. Germline V gene lookup returns CDR1 SQVTM and CDR2 ANQGSEA. The CDR3 here is CSVVASIMNTGELFF. The CDR3 coding sequence is TGCAGCGTTGTGGCCTCAATCATGAACACCGGGGAGCTGTTTTTT.

The chain has TRBV18 and TRBJ1-2; possibly TRBD1 for D (5 bases). Trimming removed 3 bases at V and 4 bases at J, with 12 bases between. The germline gives CDR1 KGHSH, CDR2 LQKENI. There are 14 residues in the CDR3. CDR3 sequence: CASSPGRDGYGYTF. The CDR3 DNA is TGTGCCAGCTCACCCGGCAGGGATGGCTATGGCTACACCTTC.

In its sample, this clone was seen a few times. The rearrangement links TRBV10-3 to TRBJ2-4; 9 bases map to TRBD2. Trimming cost V 4 bases and J 1 base; bases outside gene matches: 5. This CDR3 is 16 amino acids long. The germline V gene encodes CDR1 ENHRY and CDR2 SYGVKD. The CDR3 nucleotides are TGTGCCATCAGTGCTGTTAGCGGGAGTGCCAAAAACATTCAGTACTTC. Amino acid sequence: CAISAVSGSAKNIQYF.

V and J are TRBV15 and TRBJ2-1, with 10 positions matching TRBD1. CDR1 is LNHNV and CDR2 is YYDKDF in the germline V gene (reference sequence). There are 18 residues in the CDR3. The junction had 14 bases not matched to a gene; V was cut back by 3 bases and J by 6 bases. The CDR3 sequence: CATSSSPRRDRGFNEQFF. The CDR3 DNA follows: TGTGCCACCAGCAGCTCACCGAGGCGGGACAGGGGTTTCAATGAGCAGTTCTTC.

This clone has just one count. The junction and the germline gene differ at one end; a read error may be behind it. The rearrangement uses TRBV7-8 and TRBJ2-7; tentative D call: TRBD2 (5 bases). Germline V gene lookup returns CDR1 SGHVS and CDR2 FQNEAQ. This CDR3 contains 14 residues. As DNA, the CDR3 is TGTGCCAGCACCTTAATGAGGGATTCCTACGAGCAGTACTTC. This gives the protein CASTLMRDSYEQYF.

CDR3 DNA: TGCGCCAGCAGCTTAGGACAGGGGCTACCCGGGGAGCTGTTTTTT. It specifies CASSLGQGLPGELFF. The V gene is TRBV5-1, the J gene TRBJ2-2; 9 bases are a match to TRBD1. Germline assignment: CDR1 SGHRS and CDR2 YFSETQ. CDR3 length equals 15 residues. J lost 6 bases, V lost 2 bases, and 5 bases had no gene match.

The rearrangement links TRBV5-1 to TRBJ1-1; 8 bases map to TRBD1. The CDR3 has 15 amino acids. The ends lost 7 bases at V and 0 bases at J; junction bases unmatched: 8. CDR1 is SGHRS and CDR2 is YFSETQ in the germline V gene. The CDR3 nucleotides are TGCGCCAGCGGAGGGACAGGCAAATTGAACACTGAAGCTTTCTTT. Protein: CASGGTGKLNTEAFF.

This clone occurred a few times. V and J are TRBV3-1 (or the pseudogene TRBV3-2) and TRBJ1-2; TRBD1 matches at 11 bases. Per germline, CDR1 LGHDT and CDR2 YNNKEL (reference sequence). V was pared by 4 bases and J by 4 bases, with 8 bases of the junction left unmatched. The CDR3 is 16 amino acids. The DNA for the CDR3 is TGTGCCAGCAGCCGAGAGAGGACAGGGGGCAGCTATGGCTACACCTTC. Its translation is CASSRERTGGSYGYTF.

Written as DNA, the CDR3 is TGTGCCAGCAGCTTGGATCAGGGCTACAATGAGCAGTTCTTC. It encodes CASSLDQGYNEQFF. The chain combines TRBV5-4 with TRBJ2-1; D possibly corresponds to TRBD1 (5 bases). The CDR3 is 14 residues long. Germline V gene sequence: CDR1 SGHNT, CDR2 YYREEE (reference sequence). Trimming shortened V by 0 bases and J by 3 bases, and 7 bases separated the two germline ends.

This chain uses TRBV7-9 with TRBJ2-7; D possibly corresponds to TRBD1 (6 bases). Germline loops: CDR1 SEHNR, CDR2 FQNEAQ (reference sequence). This CDR3 region has 15 residues. Between the trimmed V and J ends, which lost 8 bases and 4 bases, there was a span of 21 bases. CDR3 DNA sequence: TGTGCCAGCGCTAAGCCCGGACAGTACCTTTACGAGCAGTACTTC. This translates into CASAKPGQYLYEQYF. Based on the CDR3 plus reference TRBV7-9 and TRBJ2-7, the full variable domain is DTGVSQNPRHKITKRGQNVTFRCDPISEHNRLYWYRQTLGQGPEFLTYFQNEAQLEKSRLLSDRFSAERPKGSFSTLEIQRTEQGDSAMYLCASAKPGQYLYEQYFGPGTRLTVT.